Sequencing of this T cell receptor (beta chain) was carried out in a study of T cells expressing NK-cell markers. General study results and limits: Of CD8+ T cells, 1.0-7.0% belonged to dominant NKG2C+ clonotypes in roughly 6 donors.

TCRdb reprocessed the 5' RACE reads and keeps a single row for each CDR3 protein, giving no DNA. Its table lists 400,000 to 450,000 distinct CDR3 sequences. Concerning this clonotype itself: The antigen is undetermined.

Germline V gene sequence: CDR1 SQVTM, CDR2 ANQGSEA. This CDR3 has 13 residues. The material sequenced was blood T cells: a sorted CD56 or NKG2C T cell subset, CD4+ or CD8+ T cells, or bulk PBMC T cells (not recorded which). V is TRBV29-1 and J is TRBJ2-5; the TCRdb D gene call, TRBD2, has no DNA to confirm it. This TCR was sampled from a woman between 18 and 70 years old in good health. The CDR3 loop reads CSALAGGQETQYF.